These 25 T cell receptor beta chains were sequenced from one sample in a study of cytomegalovirus exposure and HLA in healthy donors. 13 Jbeta primers and 60 Vbeta primers were used for the PCR. Clones were sequenced by immunoSEQ multiplex PCR, and TCRdb holds only the in-frame ones, with some missing. Counted here are around 110,000 clones, 60% to 85% occurring once; the ten biggest clones make up roughly 1.5%. Sequences were obtained from PBMCs. Source of these receptors: a young woman in good health and CMV-seronegative.

The chain links TRBV5-4 to TRBJ2-4; perhaps TRBD1 as D (5 bases). The V end was cut by 0 bases, the J end by 4 bases, with 11 bases between. Germline V gene lookup returns CDR1 SGHNT and CDR2 YYREEE (reference sequence). This CDR3 has 15 amino acids. CDR3 sequence (DNA): TGTGCCAGCAGCTTGGACAAGGGGCCAAAAAACATTCAGTACTTC. Protein: CASSLDKGPKNIQYF.

The rearrangement joins TRBV5-4 to TRBJ1-2; TRBD1 might be the D (6 bases). The CDR3 is 14 residues long. Germline assignment: CDR1 SGHNT and CDR2 YYREEE (reference sequence). Trimming shortened V by 3 bases and J by 5 bases, and 14 bases separated the two germline ends. For the CDR3, the DNA is TGTGCCAGCAGCTCTGGACAGATCGAATATGGCTACACCTTC. It is translated as CASSSGQIEYGYTF.

The rearrangement links TRBV5-4 to TRBJ2-7; TRBD2 might be the D (5 bases). With 4 bases removed from V and 4 bases from J, the gap between germline ends came to 15 bases. The germline CDR1 and CDR2 sequences are SGHNT and YYREEE (reference sequence). The CDR3 loop spans 14 amino acids. CDR3 sequence: CASSERVGLYEQYF. The CDR3 nucleotides are TGTGCCAGCAGCGAGAGGGTTGGGCTATACGAGCAGTACTTC.

The chain employs TRBV2 and TRBJ2-7, with 10 bases matching TRBD1. The J segment lost 5 bases and the V segment lost 5 bases, leaving 6 bases of the junction unmatched. CDR3 length equals 14 residues. In germline, CDR1 is SNHLY, CDR2 FYNNEI. The CDR3 spells CASSTGQGVNEQYF. The CDR3 DNA reads TGTGCCAGCAGTACTGGACAGGGGGTCAACGAGCAGTACTTC.

The V and J genes are TRBV19 and TRBJ1-5; TRBD1 is a possible D gene (5 bases). Per the germline V gene, CDR1 is LNHDA and CDR2 is SQIVND (reference sequence). The CDR3 spans 14 residues. Trimming took 6 bases from V and 4 from J, leaving 13 bases between them. The CDR3 DNA reads TGTGCCAGTAGCATTGGGGCTCCTAATCAGCCCCAGCATTTT. The encoded protein is CASSIGAPNQPQHF.

The chain links TRBV6-1 to TRBJ1-3; D not certain. With 3 bases removed from V and 3 bases from J, the gap between germline ends came to 3 bases. CDR1 is MNHNS and CDR2 is SASEGT in the germline V gene. This CDR3 region has 12 residues. CDR3 loop: CASSDYGNTIYF. CDR3 DNA: TGTGCCAGCAGTGACTATGGAAACACCATATATTTT.

The rearrangement joins TRBV5-1 to TRBJ1-1; 8 positions match TRBD1. Trimming took 0 bases from V and 4 from J; bases not matched to a gene: 8. The CDR3 runs 16 residues. Germline values: CDR1 SGHRS, CDR2 YFSETQ. CDR3 loop: CASSLAVDRGSTEAFF. The CDR3 DNA follows: TGCGCCAGCAGCTTGGCCGTCGACAGGGGTAGCACTGAAGCTTTCTTT. Combining the CDR3 with reference TRBV5-1 and TRBJ1-1 gives the whole variable domain KAGVTQTPRYLIKTRGQQVTLSCSPISGHRSVSWYQQTPGQGLQFLFEYFSETQRNKGNFPGRFSGRQFSNSRSEMNVSTLELGDSALYLCASSLAVDRGSTEAFFGQGTRLTVV.

The chain employs TRBV7-9 and TRBJ1-1; 7 bases align to TRBD1. Germline V gene sequence: CDR1 SEHNR, CDR2 FQNEAQ (reference sequence). This CDR3 spans 18 amino acids. V shed 2 bases and J 1 base; nucleotides not matched to a gene: 13. DNA of the CDR3: TGTGCCAGCAGCTTACTCGCCGCCGCGCGGACAGGGAACACTGAAGCTTTCTTT. It is translated as CASSLLAAARTGNTEAFF.

As for this clone: It is likely a read error, because the conserved phenylalanine at the end of the CDR3 is missing. No DNA is shown, since the ends of the CDR3 on it are uncertain; the CDR3 is the one TCRdb lists. The chain employs TRBV29-1 and TRBJ1-1; the table's D call TRBD1 went unverified against the DNA. The CDR3 totals 11 residues, both ends included. The V gene's germline CDR1 is SQVTM and CDR2 ANQGSEA. The CDR3 protein is CSVVGTGENLV.

The chain employs TRBV5-1 and TRBJ2-3; 10 nucleotides line up with TRBD1. J was trimmed by 6 bases and V by 0 bases; bases with no gene match: 4. This CDR3 is built from 15 residues. Germline CDR1 reads SGHRS; CDR2 reads YFSETQ. The chain's CDR3 is CASSLAVGQGDTQYF. As DNA, the CDR3 is TGCGCCAGCAGCTTGGCCGTGGGACAGGGGGATACGCAGTATTTT.

This chain connects TRBV18 to TRBJ2-5, with 8 bases aligning to TRBD2. V shed 1 base, J shed 0 bases, and the junction held 4 bases outside the gene matches. The CDR3 contains 16 residues. The germline V gene encodes CDR1 KGHSH and CDR2 LQKENI. The CDR3 loop reads CASSPRIAGYQETQYF. The CDR3 DNA reads as TGTGCCAGCTCACCACGGATAGCGGGGTACCAAGAGACCCAGTACTTC.

V gene TRBV5-6 combines with J gene TRBJ2-1; 7 bases map to TRBD1. Germline V lookup: CDR1 SGHDT, CDR2 YYEEEE. This CDR3 spans 17 amino acids. V lost 0 bases and J lost 3; bases outside the gene matches: 9. The CDR3 bases are TGTGCCAGCAGCTTGGTTACCGGGACAGCGGACTACAATGAGCAGTTCTTC. Translated, it gives CASSLVTGTADYNEQFF.

This chain uses TRBV6-1 with TRBJ2-2; a weak D match, TRBD2 (5 bases). There are 14 residues in the CDR3. Trimming stripped 4 bases from V and 4 bases from J, with 10 bases between. The V gene's germline CDR1 is MNHNS and CDR2 SASEGT. The CDR3 region is CASSVGGSTGELFF. The DNA for the CDR3 is TGTGCCAGCAGTGTGGGTGGGAGCACCGGGGAGCTGTTTTTT.

The J gene is TRBJ2-4, the V gene TRBV28; the D gene is possibly TRBD1 (5 bases). The CDR3 is 17 residues long. With 4 bases removed from V and 1 base from J, the gap between germline ends came to 17 bases. Germline V CDR1 and CDR2: MDHEN, SYDVKM. The CDR3 protein is CASSSIQGMGAKNIQYF. For the CDR3, the DNA is TGTGCCAGCAGTTCGATTCAGGGCATGGGGGCCAAAAACATTCAGTACTTC.

V usage is TRBV14 and J usage is TRBJ1-1, with 9 positions matching TRBD1. This CDR3 spans 15 amino acids. Unmatched junction bases numbered 2, after V lost 1 base and J lost 2 bases. Germline assignment: CDR1 SGHDN and CDR2 FVKESK. DNA for the CDR3: TGTGCCAGCAGCCAAGGGACAGGGGTAAACACTGAAGCTTTCTTT. It encodes CASSQGTGVNTEAFF.

This clone came up a few times. The chain combines TRBV5-1 with TRBJ1-1, with 8 bases aligning to TRBD1. V was clipped by 4 bases and J by 5 bases; unmatched bases: 10. Per germline, CDR1 SGHRS and CDR2 YFSETQ. The CDR3 has 15 residues. The CDR3 region is CASSPGADRETEAFF. Here the CDR3 DNA reads TGCGCCAGCAGCCCGGGAGCGGACAGGGAAACTGAAGCTTTCTTT.

The V gene is TRBV5-4, the J gene TRBJ1-2; 9 nucleotides line up with TRBD1. The V gene end was trimmed by 4 bases and the J gene end by 6 bases; junction bases not matched to a gene: 10. The CDR3 has 15 residues. Germline V gives CDR1 SGHNT, CDR2 YYREEE (reference sequence). In nucleotides, the CDR3 is TGTGCCAGCAGCCGACAGGGGGGAGGTATTGATGGCTACACCTTC. Its protein product is CASSRQGGGIDGYTF. The full variable domain, rest sourced from reference TRBV5-4 and TRBJ1-2, is ETGVTQSPTHLIKTRGQQVTLRCSSQSGHNTVSWYQQALGQGPQFIFQYYREEENGRGNFPPRFSGLQFPNYSSELNVNALELDDSALYLCASSRQGGGIDGYTFGSGTRLTVV.

This clone was detected only a few times. V and J are TRBV6-4 and TRBJ2-1; 8 nucleotides line up with TRBD2. The CDR3 covers 13 residues. Germline assignment: CDR1 MRHNA and CDR2 SNTAGT. Germline trimming cut 9 bases from V and 10 bases from J; bases unmatched to any gene: 11. As DNA, the CDR3 is TGTGCCAGTTCGGGGGGGACATTTAAAGAGCAGTTCTTC. Translating it yields CASSGGTFKEQFF.

This clone showed up just a few times. V usage is TRBV30 and J usage is TRBJ1-1; TRBD1 aligns across 7 bases. CDR1 GTSNPN and CDR2 SVGIG come from the germline V gene (reference sequence). V trimming: 2 bases; J trimming: 11 bases; junction bases outside the gene matches: 11. CDR3 length: 13 residues. CDR3 residues: CAWSRKRGLSAFF. In DNA form, the CDR3 reads TGTGCCTGGAGTCGAAAGAGGGGGCTATCCGCTTTCTTT.

The chain carries TRBV29-1 and TRBJ1-4, with TRBD1 identical over 8 bases. Looked up from germline, CDR1 is SQVTM and CDR2 is ANQGSEA. With 6 bases clipped from V and 8 bases from J, the junction kept 11 bases outside the gene matches. CDR3 length: 14 residues. The CDR3 nucleotides read TGCAGCGTCTCGACAGACAGGGGAAGCGAAAAACTGTTTTTT. Translation gives CSVSTDRGSEKLFF. Full variable domain (rest looked up from reference TRBV29-1 and TRBJ1-4): SAVISQKPSRDICQRGTSLTIQCQVDSQVTMMFWYRQQPGQSLTLIATANQGSEATYESGFVIDKFPISRPNLTFSTLTVSNMSPEDSSIYLCSVSTDRGSEKLFFGSGTQLSVL.

The J gene is TRBJ2-2, the V gene TRBV5-1; 8 bases are a match to TRBD1. The V and J ends lost 4 bases and 0 bases, in that order; junction bases with no gene match: 5. CDR3 length: 16 amino acids. Germline CDR1 is SGHRS and CDR2 is YFSETQ. CDR3 sequence (DNA): TGCGCCAGCAGCCCCGGGGACAGGTCGAACACCGGGGAGCTGTTTTTT. Protein: CASSPGDRSNTGELFF.

This clone was detected a few times. The chain carries TRBV5-4 and TRBJ1-4, with 9 bases fitting TRBD1. This CDR3 has 15 residues. The trim removed 3 bases at V and 8 bases at J, leaving 8 bases unmatched. CDR1 and CDR2 (germline): SGHNT, YYREEE (reference sequence). The CDR3 bases are TGTGCCAGCAGCTATACCGGGACAGGGAGCGAAAAACTGTTTTTT. Protein product: CASSYTGTGSEKLFF.

V gene TRBV4-1 combines with J gene TRBJ2-2; D call uncertain. V lost 1 base to trimming and J lost 2 bases, with 5 bases between them. In germline, CDR1 is MGHRA, CDR2 YSYEKL. This CDR3 region has 14 residues. CDR3 sequence (DNA): TGCGCCAGCAGCCAAGGGCTTAACACCGGGGAGCTGTTTTTT. This sequence encodes CASSQGLNTGELFF.

The V call is TRBV5-1, the J call TRBJ1-1; 8 nucleotides match TRBD1. Unmatched junction bases numbered 3, after V lost 7 bases and J lost 1 base. Germline lookup yields CDR1 SGHRS and CDR2 YFSETQ. The CDR3 length is 13 residues. CDR3 in DNA: TGCGCCAGCCGGACAGGGTCGAACACTGAAGCTTTCTTT. As protein: CASRTGSNTEAFF.

This rearrangement joins TRBV5-1 to TRBJ1-1; D not certain. Germline CDR1 reads SGHRS; CDR2 reads YFSETQ. V shed 0 bases and J shed 7 bases, with 10 bases lying between them. This CDR3 has 13 amino acids. The CDR3 DNA reads TGCGCCAGCAGCTTGGCCAGCGACGGTGAAGCTTTCTTT. This codes for CASSLASDGEAFF.